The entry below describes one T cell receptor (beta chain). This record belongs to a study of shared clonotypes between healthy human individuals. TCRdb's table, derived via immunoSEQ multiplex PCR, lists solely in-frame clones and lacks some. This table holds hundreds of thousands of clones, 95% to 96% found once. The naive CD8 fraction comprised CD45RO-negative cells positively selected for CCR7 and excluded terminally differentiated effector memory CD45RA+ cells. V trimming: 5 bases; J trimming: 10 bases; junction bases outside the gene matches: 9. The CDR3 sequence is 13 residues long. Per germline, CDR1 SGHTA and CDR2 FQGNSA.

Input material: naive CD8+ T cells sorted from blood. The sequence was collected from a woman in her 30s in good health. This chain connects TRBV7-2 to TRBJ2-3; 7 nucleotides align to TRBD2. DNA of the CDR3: TGTGCCAGCAGCCCCCAGCGGGATGTGGCGCAGTATTTT. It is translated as CASSPQRDVAQYF.